The 11 T cell receptor beta chains given below trace back to one sample, sequenced in a study of neurological immune-mediated disorders. TCRdb used MiXCR to reprocess the 5' RACE reads, holding one entry per CDR3 protein. The data contain just over 30,000 distinct CDR3 sequences, approximately 4.1% of them seen just once; the ten biggest clones take up approximately 25%. The material sequenced was CD4+ T cells from blood. The source is a middle-aged woman in good health.

This clonotype came up many times. The chain employs TRBV7-2 and TRBJ2-3, with 11 bases fitting TRBD1. The CDR3 contains 16 residues. The V gene end was trimmed by 3 bases and the J gene end by 6 bases; junction bases not matched to a gene: 8. Germline-derived CDR1 and CDR2 are SGHTA and FQGNSA. CDR3 nucleotide sequence: TGTGCCAGCAGCTTGGACAGGGGGCCGCCGTCGGATACGCAGTATTTT. It codes for CASSLDRGPPSDTQYF.

This clonotype was seen at least ten times. The V call is TRBV7-2, the J call TRBJ2-2; D unclear. The V gene's germline CDR1 is SGHTA and CDR2 FQGNSA. Trimming cost V 3 bases and J 5 bases, with 4 bases left between them. The CDR3 loop spans 12 amino acids. DNA of the CDR3: TGTGCCAGCAGCTTTGGAACCGGGGAGCTGTTTTTT. Protein: CASSFGTGELFF.

Many counts were recorded for this clonotype. The chain has TRBV6-5 and TRBJ1-6; the match to TRBD1 covers 7 bases. The CDR3 is 15 amino acids. V shed 0 bases, J shed 9 bases, and the junction held 5 bases outside the gene matches. Germline V gene sequence: CDR1 MNHEY, CDR2 SVGAGI. In DNA form, the CDR3 reads TGTGCCAGCAGTTACTCGACAGGGTTCGGTTCACCCCTCCACTTT. The encoded protein is CASSYSTGFGSPLHF.

This clonotype was seen repeatedly, ten times or more. This chain links TRBV5-1 with TRBJ2-6; 10 nucleotides align to TRBD1. With V trimmed by 5 bases and J by 0 bases, 11 bases remained unmatched. The CDR3 is 19 amino acids. CDR1 is SGHRS, CDR2 YFSETQ, per germline. The CDR3 coding sequence is TGCGCCAGCAGTAGTCCCCTCGGACAGGGGGTCTCTGGGGCCAACGTCCTGACTTTC. Translation: CASSSPLGQGVSGANVLTF.

This clonotype was seen many times. V usage is TRBV2 and J usage is TRBJ2-2; 14 bases match TRBD2. V lost 5 bases, J lost 8 bases, and 10 bases stayed unmatched. The germline V gene encodes CDR1 SNHLY and CDR2 FYNNEI. The CDR3 runs to 17 residues. CDR3 bases: TGTGCCAGCAGTCATACCCCCGGACTAGCGGGGGGTGGGGAGCTGTTTTTT. Amino acids: CASSHTPGLAGGGELFF.

This clonotype was observed many times. The chain has TRBV11-2 and TRBJ2-1; D ambiguous. In germline, CDR1 is SGHAT, CDR2 FQNNGV. This CDR3 has 11 residues. The V gene lost 4 bases and the J gene lost 11 bases, with 9 bases spanning the gap. DNA of the CDR3: TGTGCCAGCAGCTCGGGCCCTCAGCAGTTCTTC. Its translation: CASSSGPQQFF.

This clonotype occurred many times. The V gene is TRBV5-1, the J gene TRBJ1-2; TRBD1 matches 7 bases. The germline V gene encodes CDR1 SGHRS and CDR2 YFSETQ. J gave up 3 bases and V 3 bases, and 5 bases lay outside the gene matches. The CDR3 has 14 amino acids. The CDR3 DNA reads as TGCGCCAGCAGCTACGAGGGGGCGGACTATGGCTACACCTTC. This sequence encodes CASSYEGADYGYTF.

This clonotype was detected many times. The J gene is TRBJ2-7, the V gene TRBV5-1, with D unresolved. The CDR3 covers 14 residues. Per germline, CDR1 SGHRS and CDR2 YFSETQ. The V and J ends lost 4 bases and 2 bases respectively, with 13 bases between them. The CDR3 DNA follows: TGCGCCAGCAGCCTGGTTTTCGGAACCTACGAGCAGTACTTC. Its translation is CASSLVFGTYEQYF. The full variable domain, its missing parts supplied by reference TRBV5-1 and TRBJ2-7, is KAGVTQTPRYLIKTRGQQVTLSCSPISGHRSVSWYQQTPGQGLQFLFEYFSETQRNKGNFPGRFSGRQFSNSRSEMNVSTLELGDSALYLCASSLVFGTYEQYFGPGTRLTVT.

This clonotype was seen ten or more times. The V gene is TRBV2, the J gene TRBJ2-3; D may be TRBD1 (5 bases). The CDR3 has 14 amino acids. CDR1 is SNHLY, CDR2 FYNNEI, per germline. Deletions cut 6 bases from V and 0 bases from J, with 10 bases between. The CDR3 is CASRIAGSTDTQYF. CDR3 nucleotides: TGTGCCAGCAGAATAGCAGGGAGCACAGATACGCAGTATTTT.

This clonotype was picked up many times. The chain is built from TRBV11-3 and TRBJ2-2, with D perhaps matching TRBD1 (5 bases). Germline lookup yields CDR1 SGHNT and CDR2 YENEEA. Trimming removed 0 bases at V and 6 bases at J, with 8 bases between. This CDR3 has 14 residues. This CDR3 reads CASSLEAGPGELFF. CDR3 DNA sequence: TGTGCCAGCAGCTTAGAGGCAGGGCCCGGGGAGCTGTTTTTT.

This clonotype showed up many times. The chain is built from TRBV10-3 and TRBJ2-1, with 11 bases lining up with TRBD2. J gave up 0 bases and V 6 bases, and 16 bases lay outside the gene matches. CDR3 length: 20 residues. Germline-derived CDR1 and CDR2 are ENHRY and SYGVKD. CDR3 nucleotides: TGTGCCATCAGCGCCTCGCCGGGACTAGCGGAAACTAGCTCCTACAATGAGCAGTTCTTC. Translating gives CAISASPGLAETSSYNEQFF.